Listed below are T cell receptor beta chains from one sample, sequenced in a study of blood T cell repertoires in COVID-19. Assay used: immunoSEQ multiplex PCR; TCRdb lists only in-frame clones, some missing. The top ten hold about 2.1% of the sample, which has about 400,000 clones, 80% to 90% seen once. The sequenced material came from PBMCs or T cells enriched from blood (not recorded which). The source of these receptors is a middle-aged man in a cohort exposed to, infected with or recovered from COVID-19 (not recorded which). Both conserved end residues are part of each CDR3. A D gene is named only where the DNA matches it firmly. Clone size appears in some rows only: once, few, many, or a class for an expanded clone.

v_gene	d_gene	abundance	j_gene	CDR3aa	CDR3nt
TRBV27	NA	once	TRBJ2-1	CASRAGASSYNEQFF	TGTGCCAGCAGGGCGGGTGCCAGCTCCTACAATGAGCAGTTCTTC
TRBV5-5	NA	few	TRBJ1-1	CASSEASDTEAFF	TGTGCCAGCAGCGAGGCCAGTGACACTGAAGCTTTCTTT
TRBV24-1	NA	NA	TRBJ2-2	CATSDRTVPTGELFF	TGTGCCACCAGTGACCGGACAGTCCCCACCGGGGAGCTGTTTTTT
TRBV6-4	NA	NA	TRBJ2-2	CASSETGDLNTGELFF	TGTGCCAGCAGTGAAACGGGAGACCTCAACACCGGGGAGCTGTTTTTT
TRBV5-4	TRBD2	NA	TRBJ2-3	CASSLGVGTSGDVTQYF	TGTGCCAGCAGCTTGGGAGTAGGGACTAGCGGGGACGTTACGCAGTATTTT
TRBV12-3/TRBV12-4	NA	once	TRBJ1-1	CASSSQGFEAFF	TGTGCCAGCAGTTCACAGGGCTTTGAAGCTTTCTTT
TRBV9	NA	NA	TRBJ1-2	CASSTQTAANYGYTF	TGTGCCAGCAGCACTCAAACAGCAGCTAACTATGGCTACACCTTC
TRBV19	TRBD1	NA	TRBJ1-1	CASRTQGYRGENTEAFF	TGTGCCAGTAGAACACAGGGGTACAGGGGGGAGAACACTGAAGCTTTCTTT
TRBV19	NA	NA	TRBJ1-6	CASRNRAERGPLHF	TGTGCCAGTAGAAATCGGGCGGAGCGGGGGCCCCTCCACTTT
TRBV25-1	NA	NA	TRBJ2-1	CASSEYIEDNEQFF	TGTGCCAGCAGTGAATATATTGAGGACAATGAGCAGTTCTTC
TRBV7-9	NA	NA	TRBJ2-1	CASSLSGFSNEQFF	TGTGCCAGCAGCTTAAGCGGATTTAGCAATGAGCAGTTCTTC
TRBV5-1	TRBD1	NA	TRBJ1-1	CASSRRTGGLTEAFF	TGCGCCAGCAGCAGACGGACAGGGGGCCTCACTGAAGCTTTCTTT
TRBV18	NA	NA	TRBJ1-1	CASSRQFEAFF	TGTGCCAGCTCACGACAATTTGAAGCTTTCTTT
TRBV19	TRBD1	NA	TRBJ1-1	CASTDRVHTEAFF	TGTGCCAGTACGGACAGGGTTCACACTGAAGCTTTCTTT
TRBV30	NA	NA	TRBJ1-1	CAWSVLGATNTEAFF	TGTGCCTGGAGTGTACTTGGAGCTACGAACACTGAAGCTTTCTTT
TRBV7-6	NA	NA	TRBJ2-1	CASSVRQPQSSYNEQFF	TGTGCCAGCAGCGTAAGACAGCCCCAGAGCTCCTACAATGAGCAGTTCTTC
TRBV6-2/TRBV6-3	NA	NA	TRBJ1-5	CASSYIGQSNQPQHF	TGTGCCAGCAGTTACATCGGTCAAAGCAATCAGCCCCAGCATTTT
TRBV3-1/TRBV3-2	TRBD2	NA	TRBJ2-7	CASSQTSGYEQYF	TGTGCCAGCAGCCAGACTAGCGGCTACGAGCAGTACTTC
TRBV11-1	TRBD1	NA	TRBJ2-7	CASSQDRERYEQYF	TGTGCCAGCAGCCAGGACAGGGAGAGGTACGAGCAGTACTTC
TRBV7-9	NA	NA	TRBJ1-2	CASSLARRSRGYTF	TGTGCCAGCAGCTTAGCGAGGAGGTCCCGTGGCTACACCTTC
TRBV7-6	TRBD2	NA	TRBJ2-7	CASSLTSGGTYEQYF	TGTGCCAGCAGCCTTACTAGCGGGGGAACCTACGAGCAGTACTTC
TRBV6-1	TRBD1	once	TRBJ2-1	CASSEVGTGYNEQFF	TGTGCCAGCAGTGAAGTTGGGACAGGTTACAATGAGCAGTTCTTC
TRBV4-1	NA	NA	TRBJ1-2	CASSPDRNYGYTF	TGCGCCAGCAGCCCCGACAGGAACTATGGCTACACCTTC
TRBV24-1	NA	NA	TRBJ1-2	CATSGGYGYTF	TGTGCCACCAGTGGAGGATATGGCTACACCTTC
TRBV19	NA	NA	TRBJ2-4	CASSSTTVGGLAKNIQYF	TGTGCCAGTAGTAGTACGACGGTGGGAGGATTAGCCAAAAACATTCAGTACTTC
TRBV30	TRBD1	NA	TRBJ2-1	CAWSRGPWNEQFF	TGTGCCTGGAGCAGGGGGCCTTGGAATGAGCAGTTCTTC
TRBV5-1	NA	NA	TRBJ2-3	CASSLAGGPSDTQYF	TGCGCCAGCAGCTTGGCCGGGGGGCCCTCAGATACGCAGTATTTT
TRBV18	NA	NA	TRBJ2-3	CASSPPSGQDTQYF	TGTGCCAGCTCACCACCCTCAGGGCAGGATACGCAGTATTTT
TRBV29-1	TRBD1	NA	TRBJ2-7	CSVRLRDSPYEQYF	TGCAGCGTTCGGCTCCGGGACAGTCCCTACGAGCAGTACTTC
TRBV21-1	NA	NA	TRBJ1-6	CASSKAKCGRGATDSPLHF	TGTGCCAGCAGCAAAGCAAAATGCGGCAGGGGGGCTACGGATTCACCCCTCCACTTT
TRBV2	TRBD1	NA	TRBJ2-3	CASRPQGLSTDTQYF	TGTGCCAGCAGACCACAGGGGCTGAGCACAGATACGCAGTATTTT
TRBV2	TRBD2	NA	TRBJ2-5	CASLAASGLETQYF	TGTGCCAGTCTGGCGGCTAGCGGGTTAGAGACCCAGTACTTC
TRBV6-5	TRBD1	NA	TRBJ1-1	CASRTGQYTEAFF	TGTGCCAGCAGGACGGGACAGTACACTGAAGCTTTCTTT
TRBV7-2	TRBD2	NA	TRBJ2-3	CASSLRGGPDTQYF	TGTGCCAGCAGCTTACGGGGGGGCCCAGATACGCAGTATTTT
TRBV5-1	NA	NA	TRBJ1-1	CASSNTPVNTEAFF	TGCGCCAGCAGCAACACACCTGTGAACACTGAAGCTTTCTTT
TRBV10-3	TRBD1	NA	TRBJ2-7	CAISTGQGTMYEQYF	TGTGCCATCAGTACGGGACAGGGGACCATGTACGAGCAGTACTTC
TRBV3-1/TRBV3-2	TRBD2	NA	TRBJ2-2	CASSQDSGLAGRGELFF	TGTGCCAGCAGCCAAGATTCAGGACTAGCGGGAAGGGGGGAGCTGTTTTTT
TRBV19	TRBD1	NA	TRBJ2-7	CASSGDRGYEQYF	TGTGCCAGTAGTGGAGACAGGGGATACGAGCAGTACTTC
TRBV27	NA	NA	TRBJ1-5	CASSSPNQPQHF	TGTGCCAGCAGTTCCCCTAATCAGCCCCAGCATTTT
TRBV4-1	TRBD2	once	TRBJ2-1	CASSWTSGDYYNEQFF	TGCGCCAGCAGCTGGACTAGCGGGGACTACTACAATGAGCAGTTCTTC
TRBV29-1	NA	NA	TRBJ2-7	CSVDRVRAGDGYEQYF	TGCAGCGTTGATAGGGTAAGGGCAGGGGACGGCTACGAGCAGTACTTC
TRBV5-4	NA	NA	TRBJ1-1	CASSSQAEAFF	TGTGCCAGCAGCTCACAGGCTGAAGCTTTCTTT
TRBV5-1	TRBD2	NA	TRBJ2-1	CASSLRLAGAGSSYNEQFF	TGCGCCAGCAGCTTGCGCCTAGCGGGAGCTGGGAGCTCCTACAATGAGCAGTTCTTC